Sequencing of this T cell receptor beta chain was carried out in a study of post-analysis software for immune sequencing data. Study results and limitations: F-measure co-clustering was strong for batch-matched samples. When compared against controls, multiple sclerosis patients showed significantly lower normalized Chao1 diversity. The study found TRBV5-6, TRBV5-1 and TRBV20-1 among a few TRBV segments more frequent in patients than controls.

Only one count was recorded for this clonotype. Its cognate antigen is unknown. Libraries were made from TCR beta cDNA, and they carried unique molecular identifiers. One entry per CDR3 protein, called by TCRdb with MiXCR from the PCR reads. The sample includes some 690,000 distinct CDR3 sequences, 59% of them seen just once. This CDR3 is built from 15 residues. Germline assignment: CDR1 MNHEY and CDR2 SVGEGT. V gave up 8 bases and J gave up 7 bases, with 21 bases separating them. The sample was blood. The gene calls are TRBV6-2 or TRBV6-3 and TRBJ2-1, with D maybe TRBD1 (6 bases). This TCR came from a girl aged 2 to 10 with multiple sclerosis. The CDR3 bases are TGTGCCAGCTGCTACAGGGCCCATAAATTGAATGAGCAGTTCTTC. Encoded protein: CASCYRAHKLNEQFF.